This T cell receptor beta chain was sequenced during a study of blood T cell repertoires in COVID-19. This clone has a handful of counts. CDR1 is SGHTA and CDR2 is FQGNSA in the germline V gene. There are 13 residues in the CDR3. V lost 5 bases to trimming and J lost 4 bases, with 11 bases between them. Per the study methods: Reference gene primer amplification gave nucleated cell count estimates. Here immunoSEQ multiplex PCR was the method, and the copy in TCRdb shows in-frame clones only, minus some. The D gene and trimming were derived from the DNA, and the V and J assignments and clone size from that table. This table holds more than 150,000 clones, roughly nine tenths found once.

The V call is TRBV7-2, the J call TRBJ1-2; D possibly corresponds to TRBD1 (6 bases). The sequence came from a man aged 65-85 years with active or convalescent COVID-19. What was sequenced was peripheral blood. The CDR3 here is CASSPGQFYGYTF. The CDR3, as DNA: TGTGCCAGCAGCCCAGGACAGTTCTATGGCTACACCTTC.